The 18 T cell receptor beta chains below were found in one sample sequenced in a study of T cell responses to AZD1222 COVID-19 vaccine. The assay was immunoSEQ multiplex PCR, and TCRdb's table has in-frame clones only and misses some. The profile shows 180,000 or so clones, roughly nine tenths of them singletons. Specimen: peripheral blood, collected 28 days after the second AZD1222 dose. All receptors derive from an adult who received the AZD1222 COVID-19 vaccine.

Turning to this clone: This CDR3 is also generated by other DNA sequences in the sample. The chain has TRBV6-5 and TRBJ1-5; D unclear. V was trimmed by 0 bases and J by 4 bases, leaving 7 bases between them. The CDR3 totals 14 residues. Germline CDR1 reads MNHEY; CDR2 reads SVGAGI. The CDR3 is CASSYSVGNQPQHF. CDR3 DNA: TGTGCCAGCAGTTACTCGGTGGGGAATCAGCCCCAGCATTTT.

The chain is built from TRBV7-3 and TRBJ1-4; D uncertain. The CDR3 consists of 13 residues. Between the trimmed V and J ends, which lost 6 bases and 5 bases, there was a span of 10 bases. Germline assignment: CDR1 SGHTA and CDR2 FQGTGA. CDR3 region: CASSSGPNEKLFF. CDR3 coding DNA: TGTGCCAGCAGTTCCGGCCCGAATGAAAAACTGTTTTTT.

CDR3: CASTGWAEQFF. The CDR3 nucleotides are TGTGCCAGCACTGGTTGGGCTGAGCAGTTCTTC. The J gene is TRBJ2-1, the V gene TRBV6-5; D remains ambiguous. Germline assignment: CDR1 MNHEY and CDR2 SVGAGI. CDR3 size: 11 residues. V was pared by 7 bases and J by 9 bases, with 10 bases between.

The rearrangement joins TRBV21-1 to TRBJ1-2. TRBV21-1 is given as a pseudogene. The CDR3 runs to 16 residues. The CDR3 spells CASSKAAGAFDYGYTF. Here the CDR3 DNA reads TGTGCCAGCAGCAAAGCTGCGGGGGCTTTTGACTATGGCTACACCTTC.

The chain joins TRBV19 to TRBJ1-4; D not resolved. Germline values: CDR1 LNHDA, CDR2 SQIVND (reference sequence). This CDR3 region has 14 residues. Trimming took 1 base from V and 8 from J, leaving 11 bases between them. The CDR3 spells CASSIGPAGEKLFF. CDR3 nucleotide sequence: TGTGCCAGTAGTATAGGGCCCGCAGGCGAAAAACTGTTTTTT.

CDR3 region: CASSLGGQGNTEAFF. In nucleotides, the CDR3 is TGTGCCAGCAGCTTAGGGGGACAGGGGAACACTGAAGCTTTCTTT. This chain uses TRBV7-2 with TRBJ1-1; 9 nucleotides match TRBD1. The germline V gene encodes CDR1 SGHTA and CDR2 FQGNSA. This CDR3 comprises 15 residues. The V and J ends lost 1 base and 1 base, in that order; junction bases with no gene match: 1.

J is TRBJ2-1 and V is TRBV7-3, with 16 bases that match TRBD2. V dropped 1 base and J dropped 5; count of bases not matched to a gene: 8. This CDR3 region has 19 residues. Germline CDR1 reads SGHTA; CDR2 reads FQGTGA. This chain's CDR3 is CASSLNPGLAGGQDNEQFF. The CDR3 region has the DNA TGTGCCAGCAGCTTAAACCCGGGACTAGCGGGAGGGCAGGACAATGAGCAGTTCTTC. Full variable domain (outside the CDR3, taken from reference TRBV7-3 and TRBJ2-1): GAGVSQTPSNKVTEKGKYVELRCDPISGHTALYWYRQSLGQGPEFLIYFQGTGAADDSGLPNDRFFAVRPEGSVSTLKIQRTERGDSAVYLCASSLNPGLAGGQDNEQFFGPGTRLTVL.

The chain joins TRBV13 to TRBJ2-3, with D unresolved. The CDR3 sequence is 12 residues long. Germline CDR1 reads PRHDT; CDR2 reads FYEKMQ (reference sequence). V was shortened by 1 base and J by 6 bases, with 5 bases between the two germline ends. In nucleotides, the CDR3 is TGTGCCAGCAGCTTAGTGGTGGATACGCAGTATTTT. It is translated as CASSLVVDTQYF.

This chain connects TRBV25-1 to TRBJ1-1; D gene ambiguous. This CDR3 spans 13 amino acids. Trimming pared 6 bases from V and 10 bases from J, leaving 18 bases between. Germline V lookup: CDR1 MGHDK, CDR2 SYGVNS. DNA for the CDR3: TGTGCCAGCAGGCAACTTCGGGAGGCTGGAGCTTTCTTT. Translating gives CASRQLREAGAFF.

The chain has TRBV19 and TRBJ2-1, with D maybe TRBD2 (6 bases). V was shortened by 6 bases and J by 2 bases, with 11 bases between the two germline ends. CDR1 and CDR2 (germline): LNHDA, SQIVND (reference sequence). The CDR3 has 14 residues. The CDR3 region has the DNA TGTGCCAGTAGGAGGGACTCCACCTACAATGAGCAGTTCTTC. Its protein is CASRRDSTYNEQFF.

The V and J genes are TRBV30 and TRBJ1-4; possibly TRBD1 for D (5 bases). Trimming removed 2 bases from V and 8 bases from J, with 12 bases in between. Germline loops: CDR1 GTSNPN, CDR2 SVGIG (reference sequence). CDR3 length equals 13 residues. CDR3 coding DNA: TGTGCCTGGAGTACCAACAGGAAAGAAAAACTGTTTTTT. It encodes CAWSTNRKEKLFF.

The CDR3 bases are TGTGCCAGCAGTGGGAGAAGGACAGGGGTCAAAGGGGAGCTGTTTTTT. It codes for CASSGRRTGVKGELFF. The chain uses TRBV6-1 and TRBJ2-2; the match to TRBD1 covers 9 bases. This CDR3 comprises 16 residues. The J segment lost 8 bases and the V segment lost 4 bases, leaving 11 bases of the junction unmatched. Germline lookup yields CDR1 MNHNS and CDR2 SASEGT.

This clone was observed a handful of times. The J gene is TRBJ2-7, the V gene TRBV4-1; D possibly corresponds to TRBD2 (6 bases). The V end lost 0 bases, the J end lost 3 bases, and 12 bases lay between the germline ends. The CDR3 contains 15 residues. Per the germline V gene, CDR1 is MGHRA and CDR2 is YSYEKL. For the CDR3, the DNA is TGCGCCAGCAGCCAAGAGAGGCGGAGGGACTACGAGCAGTACTTC. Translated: CASSQERRRDYEQYF.

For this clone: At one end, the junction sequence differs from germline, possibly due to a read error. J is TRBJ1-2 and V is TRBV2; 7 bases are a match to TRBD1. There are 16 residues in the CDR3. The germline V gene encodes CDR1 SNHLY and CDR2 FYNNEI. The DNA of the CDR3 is TGTGCCAGCAGGGAAGGCAGGGGGTATCCTAACTATGGCTACACCTTC. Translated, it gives CASREGRGYPNYGYTF. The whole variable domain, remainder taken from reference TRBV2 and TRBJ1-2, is EPEVTQTPSHQVTQMGQEVILRCVPISNHLYFYWYRQILGQKVEFLVSFYNNEISEKSEIFDDQFSVERPDGSNFTLKIRSTKLEDSAMYFCASREGRGYPNYGYTFGSGTRLTVV.

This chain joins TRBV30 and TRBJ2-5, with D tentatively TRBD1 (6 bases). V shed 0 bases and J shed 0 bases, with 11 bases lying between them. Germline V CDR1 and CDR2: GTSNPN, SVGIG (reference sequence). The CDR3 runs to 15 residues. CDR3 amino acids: CAWSVQGAYQETQYF. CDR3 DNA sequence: TGTGCCTGGAGTGTACAGGGCGCGTACCAAGAGACCCAGTACTTC.

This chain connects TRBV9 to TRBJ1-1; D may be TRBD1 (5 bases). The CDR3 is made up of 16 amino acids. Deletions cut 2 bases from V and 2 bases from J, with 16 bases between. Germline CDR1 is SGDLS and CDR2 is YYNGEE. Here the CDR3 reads CASSVGTGTLNTEAFF. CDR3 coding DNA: TGTGCCAGCAGCGTGGGTACCGGGACCTTAAACACTGAAGCTTTCTTT.

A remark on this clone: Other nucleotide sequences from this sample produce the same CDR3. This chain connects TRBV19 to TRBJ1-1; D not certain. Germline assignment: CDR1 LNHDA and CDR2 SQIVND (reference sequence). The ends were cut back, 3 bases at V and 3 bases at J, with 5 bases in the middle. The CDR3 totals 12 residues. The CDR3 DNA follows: TGTGCCAGTAGTATGGGCTACACTGAAGCTTTCTTT. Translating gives CASSMGYTEAFF.

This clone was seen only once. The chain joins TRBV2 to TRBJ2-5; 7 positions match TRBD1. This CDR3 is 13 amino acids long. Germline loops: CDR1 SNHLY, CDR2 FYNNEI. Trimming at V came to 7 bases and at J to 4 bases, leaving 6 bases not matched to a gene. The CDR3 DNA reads TGTGCCAGCAACCTACAGGGGCGAGAGACCCAGTACTTC. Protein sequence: CASNLQGRETQYF.